Shown below are 21 T cell receptor beta chains from a single sample sequenced in a study of cytomegalovirus exposure and HLA in healthy donors (dated by TCRdb to the late 2010s). The method behind the library was the immunoSEQ multiplex PCR assay. For the multiplex PCR, a mixture combining 60 forward primers for TCR Vbeta segments and 13 reverse primers for TCR Jbeta segments was used. Not all clones reach the TCRdb copy of this immuneACCESS table, which keeps in-frame sequences only. Checked studies attribute under half of the gap to unresolved V genes and leave the rest unexplained. This sample's table carries about 210,000 clones. Roughly 0.98% of the sample is in the top ten clones. Source material: PBMCs. These receptors were obtained from a woman between 25 and 40 years old in good health and CMV-seropositive.

The J gene is TRBJ1-4, the V gene TRBV7-2; 7 bases line up with TRBD1. After removal of 5 bases from V and 7 bases from J, the junction contained 10 bases not matched to a gene. The CDR3 sequence is 15 residues long. CDR1 and CDR2 (germline): SGHTA, FQGNSA. This chain's CDR3 is CASSEQGTGSEKLFF. The CDR3 coding sequence is TGTGCCAGCAGCGAACAGGGGACGGGGAGTGAAAAACTGTTTTTT.

The chain employs TRBV6-6 and TRBJ1-1; D is perhaps TRBD1 (6 bases). Per germline, CDR1 MNHNY and CDR2 SVGAGI (reference sequence). The ends were cut back, 6 bases at V and 11 bases at J, with 16 bases in the middle. This CDR3 region has 12 residues. CDR3 bases: TGTGCCAGCAGCCAGGACAGTATAGGGGCTTTCTTT. Translating gives CASSQDSIGAFF.

Notes on this clone: Other DNA sequences in the sample encode the same CDR3. The chain's CDR3 is CASSLTIGSYGYTF. The CDR3 DNA is TGTGCCAGCAGCCTTACGATAGGGAGCTATGGCTACACCTTC. This chain connects TRBV11-2 to TRBJ1-2; no firm D call. The germline V and J ends were trimmed by 5 bases and 4 bases, with 14 bases remaining between them. This CDR3 is 14 amino acids long. Germline loops: CDR1 SGHAT, CDR2 FQNNGV.

The genes are TRBV4-1 and TRBJ2-7, with TRBD2 identical over 11 bases. The germline V gene has CDR1 MGHRA and CDR2 YSYEKL. Trimming at V came to 4 bases and at J to 5 bases, leaving 4 bases not matched to a gene. The CDR3 covers 14 residues. CDR3: CASSLRLAGNEQYF. As DNA, the CDR3 is TGCGCCAGCAGCCTCCGACTAGCGGGGAACGAGCAGTACTTC.

The V call is TRBV5-4, the J call TRBJ1-4, with no clear D. Germline-derived CDR1 and CDR2 are SGHNT and YYREEE (reference sequence). The CDR3 covers 14 residues. Trimming pared 2 bases from V and 5 bases from J, leaving 10 bases between. CDR3 in amino acids: CASSLGGFNEKLFF. The CDR3 DNA follows: TGTGCCAGCAGCTTAGGAGGGTTCAATGAAAAACTGTTTTTT.

The chain has TRBV19 and TRBJ1-5, with 7 bases lining up with TRBD1. In germline, CDR1 is LNHDA, CDR2 SQIVND (reference sequence). Losses at the gene ends were 3 bases for V and 1 base for J; bases not matched to a gene: 15. The CDR3 consists of 19 residues. CDR3 coding DNA: TGTGCCAGTAGTATGGTCAGGGGACAGCGGGTGCGAAGCAATCAGCCCCAGCATTTT. Amino acids: CASSMVRGQRVRSNQPQHF.

The J gene is TRBJ2-2, the V gene TRBV28; a possible D gene is TRBD2 (6 bases). Germline-derived CDR1 and CDR2 are MDHEN and SYDVKM. V lost 4 bases, J lost 0 bases, and 15 bases lay in between. The CDR3 runs 17 residues. The CDR3 nucleotides read TGTGCCAGCAGTTATGGCGGACTAACCGCGAACACCGGGGAGCTGTTTTTT. Its translation is CASSYGGLTANTGELFF.

The V call is TRBV6-1, the J call TRBJ2-7, with a tentative D call TRBD2 (5 bases). This CDR3 is 10 amino acids long. CDR1 is MNHNS and CDR2 is SASEGT in the germline V gene. V dropped 8 bases and J dropped 3 bases, with 5 bases sitting between them. CDR3 sequence: CASEGYEQYF. The CDR3 nucleotides are TGTGCCAGCGAGGGCTACGAGCAGTACTTC.

The chain carries TRBV7-9 and TRBJ1-4; D not resolved. This CDR3 region has 14 residues. Germline values: CDR1 SEHNR, CDR2 FQNEAQ (reference sequence). Trimming removed 5 bases from V and 7 bases from J, with 14 bases in between. This CDR3 is CASSPGSLLEKLFF. The CDR3 DNA sequence: TGTGCCAGCAGCCCCGGGAGCCTACTTGAAAAACTGTTTTTT.

The chain is built from TRBV11-2 and TRBJ2-7; D perhaps matches TRBD1 (5 bases). Germline-derived CDR1 and CDR2 are SGHAT and FQNNGV. V lost 1 base and J 7 bases, leaving 17 bases between the germline ends. CDR3 length: 15 residues. Here the CDR3 DNA reads TGTGCCAGCAGCTTAGCGGGCAGGGTATCTCAAGAGCAGTACTTC. It yields the protein CASSLAGRVSQEQYF.

V and J are TRBV6-5 and TRBJ2-1, with D possibly being TRBD2 (6 bases). Germline V lookup: CDR1 MNHEY, CDR2 SVGAGI. The V gene lost 0 bases and the J gene lost 7 bases, with 16 bases spanning the gap. The CDR3 covers 16 residues. CDR3 sequence reads: CASSYSWGLSGNEQFF. Here the CDR3 DNA reads TGTGCCAGCAGTTACTCGTGGGGACTCTCGGGTAATGAGCAGTTCTTC.

The gene calls are TRBV15 and TRBJ1-2; TRBD1 matches at 8 bases. Germline-derived CDR1 and CDR2 are LNHNV and YYDKDF (reference sequence). This CDR3 comprises 19 residues. V trimming: 2 bases; J trimming: 5 bases; junction bases outside the gene matches: 19. In DNA, the CDR3 is TGTGCCACCAGCAGAAGCTCCATGGGGACCGGGACAGGAGTTTATGGCTACACCTTC. Protein: CATSRSSMGTGTGVYGYTF.

The rearrangement links TRBV5-1 to TRBJ2-3, with TRBD2 matching 9 bases. This CDR3 comprises 14 residues. Germline CDR1 SGHRS, CDR2 YFSETQ. J lost 3 bases, V lost 4 bases, and 3 bases had no gene match. The CDR3, as DNA: TGCGCCAGCAGCGGGCGGGGGGGGACAGATACGCAGTATTTT. Amino acid sequence: CASSGRGGTDTQYF.

The rearrangement links TRBV11-2 to TRBJ1-1, with TRBD1 matching over 7 bases. The CDR3 has 12 residues. CDR1 is SGHAT, CDR2 FQNNGV, per germline. Trimming took 5 bases from V and 11 from J; bases not matched to a gene: 8. The CDR3 DNA reads TGTGCCAGCAGCACTCCGACAGGGTGGGCTTTCTTT. Protein sequence: CASSTPTGWAFF.

The chain is built from TRBV6-1 and TRBJ1-6; 7 bases align to TRBD1. V shed 5 bases and J 7 bases; nucleotides not matched to a gene: 5. Germline CDR1 is MNHNS and CDR2 is SASEGT. This CDR3 has 14 amino acids. Here the CDR3 DNA reads TGTGCCAGCAGTTGGGGACAGTCAAATTCACCCCTCCACTTT. This sequence encodes CASSWGQSNSPLHF.

The chain uses TRBV7-9 and TRBJ1-2, with 8 nucleotides matching TRBD1. Germline loops: CDR1 SEHNR, CDR2 FQNEAQ (reference sequence). Germline trimming cut 1 base from V and 5 bases from J; bases unmatched to any gene: 3. The CDR3 runs 14 residues. The DNA for the CDR3 is TGTGCCAGCAGCTTAGAGGACAGGGAATATGGCTACACCTTC. This translates into CASSLEDREYGYTF.

V and J are TRBV18 and TRBJ2-3; D uncertain. The V gene lost 3 bases and the J gene lost 6 bases, with 16 bases spanning the gap. Per germline, CDR1 KGHSH and CDR2 LQKENI. CDR3 length: 15 residues. The CDR3 loop reads CASSPRNGEADTQYF. The CDR3 coding sequence is TGTGCCAGCTCACCCCGAAACGGCGAGGCGGATACGCAGTATTTT.

The V gene is TRBV7-6, the J gene TRBJ2-6; the match to TRBD1 covers 9 bases. The CDR3 has 18 amino acids. The V gene end was trimmed by 5 bases and the J gene end by 0 bases; junction bases not matched to a gene: 8. Germline CDR1 is SGHVS and CDR2 is FNYEAQ. CDR3 bases: TGTGCCAGCAGCCTACGAGGACAGGGGAGCTCTGGGGCCAACGTCCTGACTTTC. It yields the protein CASSLRGQGSSGANVLTF.

This chain joins TRBV6-5 and TRBJ1-3, with D perhaps TRBD1 (5 bases). The V end was cut by 0 bases, the J end by 4 bases, with 10 bases between. The germline V gene has CDR1 MNHEY and CDR2 SVGAGI. The CDR3 runs 15 residues. The CDR3 coding sequence is TGTGCCAGCAGTTACTCGAAGGGGTCCGGAAACACCATATATTTT. Amino acids: CASSYSKGSGNTIYF.

The CDR3 region is CASSLLFGQGGGIQYF. The CDR3 nucleotides read TGTGCCAGCAGCTTATTATTTGGGCAGGGAGGAGGTATCCAGTACTTC. The chain couples TRBV7-2 to TRBJ2-7; D is perhaps TRBD2 (6 bases). The CDR3 covers 16 residues. The germline V gene encodes CDR1 SGHTA and CDR2 FQGNSA. Trimming pared 2 bases from V and 10 bases from J, leaving 24 bases between.

The V and J genes are TRBV5-1 and TRBJ2-3; TRBD2 aligns across 12 bases. CDR1 is SGHRS and CDR2 is YFSETQ in the germline V gene. The CDR3 extends over 17 amino acids. With V trimmed by 3 bases and J by 2 bases, 7 bases remained unmatched. The CDR3 is CASSWPTSGGDTDTQYF. Written as DNA, the CDR3 is TGCGCCAGCAGCTGGCCGACTAGCGGGGGCGACACAGATACGCAGTATTTT.